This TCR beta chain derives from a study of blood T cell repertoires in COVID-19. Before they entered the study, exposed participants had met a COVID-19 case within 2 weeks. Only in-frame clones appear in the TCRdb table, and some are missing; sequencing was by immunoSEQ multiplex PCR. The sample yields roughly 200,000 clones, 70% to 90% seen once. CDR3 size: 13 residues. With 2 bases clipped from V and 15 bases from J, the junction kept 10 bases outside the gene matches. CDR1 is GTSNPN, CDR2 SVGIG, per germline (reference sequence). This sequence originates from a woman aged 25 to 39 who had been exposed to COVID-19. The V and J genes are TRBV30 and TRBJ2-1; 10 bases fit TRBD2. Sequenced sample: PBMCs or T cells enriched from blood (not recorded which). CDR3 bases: TGTGCCTGGAGTATCCAAGGGACTAGCGTTCGGTTCTTC. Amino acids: CAWSIQGTSVRFF. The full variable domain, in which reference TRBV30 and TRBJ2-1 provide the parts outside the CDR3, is SQTIHQWPATLVQPVGSPLSLECTVEGTSNPNLYWYRQAAGRGLQLLFYSVGIGQISSEVPQNLSASRPQDRQFILSSKKLLLSDSGFYLCAWSIQGTSVRFFGPGTRLTVL.